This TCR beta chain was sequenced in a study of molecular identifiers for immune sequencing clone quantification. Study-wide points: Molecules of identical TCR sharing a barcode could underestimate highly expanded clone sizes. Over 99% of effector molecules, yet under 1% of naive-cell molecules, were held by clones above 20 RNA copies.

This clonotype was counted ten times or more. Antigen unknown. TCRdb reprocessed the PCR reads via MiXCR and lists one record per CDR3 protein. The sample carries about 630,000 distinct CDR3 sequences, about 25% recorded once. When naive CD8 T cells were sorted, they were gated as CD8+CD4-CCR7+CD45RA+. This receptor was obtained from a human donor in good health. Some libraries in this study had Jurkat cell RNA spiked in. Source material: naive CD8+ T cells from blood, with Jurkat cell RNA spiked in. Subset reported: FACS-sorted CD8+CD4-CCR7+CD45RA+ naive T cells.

The DNA for the CDR3 is TGCAGTGTTATCCCTGACAGGAATACCTACGAGCAGTACTTC. Its protein product is CSVIPDRNTYEQYF. The J gene is TRBJ2-7, the V gene TRBV20-1; tentatively, D is TRBD1 (6 bases). The CDR3 is 14 amino acids. The V end was cut by 7 bases, the J end by 2 bases, with 18 bases between. Germline V gene sequence: CDR1 DFQATT, CDR2 SNEGSKA (reference sequence).